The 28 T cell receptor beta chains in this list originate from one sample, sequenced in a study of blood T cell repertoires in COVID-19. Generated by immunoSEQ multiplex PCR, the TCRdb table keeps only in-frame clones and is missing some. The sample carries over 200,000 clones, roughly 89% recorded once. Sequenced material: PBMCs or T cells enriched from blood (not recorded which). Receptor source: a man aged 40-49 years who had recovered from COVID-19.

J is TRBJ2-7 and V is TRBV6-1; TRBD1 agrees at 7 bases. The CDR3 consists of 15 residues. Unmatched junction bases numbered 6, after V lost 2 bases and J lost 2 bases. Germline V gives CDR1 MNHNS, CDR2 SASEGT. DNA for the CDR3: TGTGCCAGCAGTGAATTGGAGACAGGGCCCTACGAGCAGTACTTC. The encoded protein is CASSELETGPYEQYF.

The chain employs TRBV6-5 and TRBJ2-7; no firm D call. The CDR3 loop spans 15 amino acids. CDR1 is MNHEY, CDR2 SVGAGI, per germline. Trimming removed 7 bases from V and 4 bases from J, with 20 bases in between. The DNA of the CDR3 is TGTGCCAGCACCGTCGTTGCGGATGGTCTGTACGAGCAGTACTTC. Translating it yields CASTVVADGLYEQYF.

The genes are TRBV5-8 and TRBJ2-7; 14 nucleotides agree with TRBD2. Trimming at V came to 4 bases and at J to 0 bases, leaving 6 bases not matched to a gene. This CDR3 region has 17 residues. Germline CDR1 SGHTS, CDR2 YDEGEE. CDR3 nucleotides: TGTGCCAGCAGCCAGACTAGCGGGGGGGTATTCTCCTACGAGCAGTACTTC. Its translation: CASSQTSGGVFSYEQYF.

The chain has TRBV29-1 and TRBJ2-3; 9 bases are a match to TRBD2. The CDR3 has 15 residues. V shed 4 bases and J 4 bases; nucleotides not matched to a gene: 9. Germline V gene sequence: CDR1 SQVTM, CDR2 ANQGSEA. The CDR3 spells CSVALAGGQADTQYF. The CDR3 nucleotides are TGCAGCGTTGCGTTGGCGGGGGGGCAGGCAGATACGCAGTATTTT.

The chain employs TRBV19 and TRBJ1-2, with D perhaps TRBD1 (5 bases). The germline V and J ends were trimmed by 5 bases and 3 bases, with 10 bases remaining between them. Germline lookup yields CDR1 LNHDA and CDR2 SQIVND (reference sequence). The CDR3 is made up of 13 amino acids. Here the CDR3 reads CASSPQGYYGYTF. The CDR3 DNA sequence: TGTGCCAGTAGTCCCCAGGGATACTATGGCTACACCTTC.

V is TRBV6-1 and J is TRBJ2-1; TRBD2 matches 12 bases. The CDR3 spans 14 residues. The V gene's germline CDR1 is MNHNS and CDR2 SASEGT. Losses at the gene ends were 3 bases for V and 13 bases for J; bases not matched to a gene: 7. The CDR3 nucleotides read TGTGCCAGCAGTGAGGAACGGACTAGCGGGATTCAGTTCTTC. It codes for CASSEERTSGIQFF.

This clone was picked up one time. The CDR3 region is CASNRGTEAFF. The CDR3 DNA reads as TGCGCCAGCAACAGGGGCACTGAAGCTTTCTTT. The chain employs TRBV10-2 and TRBJ1-1; 7 positions agree with TRBD1. The CDR3 totals 11 residues. V was pared by 7 bases and J by 4 bases, with 0 bases of the junction left unmatched. Germline CDR1 reads WSHSY; CDR2 reads SAAADI.

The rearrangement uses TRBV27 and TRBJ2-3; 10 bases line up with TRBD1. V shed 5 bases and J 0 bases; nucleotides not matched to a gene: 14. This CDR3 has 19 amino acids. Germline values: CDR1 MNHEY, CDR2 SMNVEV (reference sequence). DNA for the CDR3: TGTGCCAGCAGTCCCCTCCGTCGGACAGGGGGGACTAGCACAGATACGCAGTATTTT. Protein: CASSPLRRTGGTSTDTQYF.

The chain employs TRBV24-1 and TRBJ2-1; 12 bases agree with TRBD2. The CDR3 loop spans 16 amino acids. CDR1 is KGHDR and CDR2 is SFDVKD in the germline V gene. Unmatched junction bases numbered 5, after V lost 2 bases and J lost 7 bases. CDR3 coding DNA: TGTGCCACCAGTGATTATCGACTAGCGGGAGTGAATGAGCAGTTCTTC. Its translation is CATSDYRLAGVNEQFF.

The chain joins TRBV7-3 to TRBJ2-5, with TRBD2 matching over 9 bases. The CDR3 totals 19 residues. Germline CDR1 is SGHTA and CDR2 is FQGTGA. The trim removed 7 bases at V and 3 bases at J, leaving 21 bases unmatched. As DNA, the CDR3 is TGTGCCAGCACCCACCAACCGGGACTAGCTCCATGGCCAGAAGAGACCCAGTACTTC. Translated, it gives CASTHQPGLAPWPEETQYF. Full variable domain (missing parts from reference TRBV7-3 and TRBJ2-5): GAGVSQTPSNKVTEKGKYVELRCDPISGHTALYWYRQSLGQGPEFLIYFQGTGAADDSGLPNDRFFAVRPEGSVSTLKIQRTERGDSAVYLCASTHQPGLAPWPEETQYFGPGTRLLVL.

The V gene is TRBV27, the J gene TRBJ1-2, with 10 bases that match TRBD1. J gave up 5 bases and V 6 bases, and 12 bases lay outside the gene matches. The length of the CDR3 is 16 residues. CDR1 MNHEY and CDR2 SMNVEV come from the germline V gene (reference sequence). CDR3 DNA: TGTGCCAGCAGCGATACGGGGGACAGGGGCCATTATGGCTACACCTTC. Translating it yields CASSDTGDRGHYGYTF.

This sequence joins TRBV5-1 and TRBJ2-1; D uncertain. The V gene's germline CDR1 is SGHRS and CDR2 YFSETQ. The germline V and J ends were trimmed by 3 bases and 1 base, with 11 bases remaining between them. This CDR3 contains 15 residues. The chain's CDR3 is CASSSPGQSYNEQFF. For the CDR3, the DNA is TGCGCCAGCAGCTCACCGGGTCAATCCTACAATGAGCAGTTCTTC.

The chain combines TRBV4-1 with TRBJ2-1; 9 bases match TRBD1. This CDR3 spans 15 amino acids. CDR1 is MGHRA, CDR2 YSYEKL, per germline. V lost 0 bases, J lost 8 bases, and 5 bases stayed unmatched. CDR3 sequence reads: CASSQDRTGGDEQFF. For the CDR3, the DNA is TGCGCCAGCAGCCAAGACCGTACAGGGGGCGATGAGCAGTTCTTC.

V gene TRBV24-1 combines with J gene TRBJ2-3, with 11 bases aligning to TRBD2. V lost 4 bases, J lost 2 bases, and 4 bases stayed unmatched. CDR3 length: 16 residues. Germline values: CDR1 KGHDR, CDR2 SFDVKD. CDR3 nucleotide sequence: TGTGCCACCAGTGAGTCGACTAGCGGGGCCACAGATACGCAGTATTTT. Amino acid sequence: CATSESTSGATDTQYF.

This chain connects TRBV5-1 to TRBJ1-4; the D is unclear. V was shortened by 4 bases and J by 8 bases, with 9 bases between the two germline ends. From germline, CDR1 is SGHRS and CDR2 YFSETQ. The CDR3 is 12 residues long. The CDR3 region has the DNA TGCGCCAGCAGCAACGGAGGGGAAAAACTGTTTTTT. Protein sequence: CASSNGGEKLFF.

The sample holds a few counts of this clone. The CDR3 region is CASSQSLAGGNSPLHF. The CDR3 DNA follows: TGCGCCAGCAGCCAATCATTGGCAGGGGGCAATTCACCCCTCCACTTT. The J gene is TRBJ1-6, the V gene TRBV4-1; TRBD1 matches at 8 bases. CDR1 is MGHRA and CDR2 is YSYEKL in the germline V gene. The CDR3 has 16 amino acids. V shed 2 bases and J 7 bases; nucleotides not matched to a gene: 7.

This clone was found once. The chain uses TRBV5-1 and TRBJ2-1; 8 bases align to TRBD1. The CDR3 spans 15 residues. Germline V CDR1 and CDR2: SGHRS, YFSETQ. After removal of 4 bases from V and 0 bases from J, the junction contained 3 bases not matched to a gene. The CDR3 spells CASSTGQGSYNEQFF. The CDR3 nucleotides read TGCGCCAGCAGCACCGGACAGGGCTCCTACAATGAGCAGTTCTTC. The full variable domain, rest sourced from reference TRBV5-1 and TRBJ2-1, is KAGVTQTPRYLIKTRGQQVTLSCSPISGHRSVSWYQQTPGQGLQFLFEYFSETQRNKGNFPGRFSGRQFSNSRSEMNVSTLELGDSALYLCASSTGQGSYNEQFFGPGTRLTVL.

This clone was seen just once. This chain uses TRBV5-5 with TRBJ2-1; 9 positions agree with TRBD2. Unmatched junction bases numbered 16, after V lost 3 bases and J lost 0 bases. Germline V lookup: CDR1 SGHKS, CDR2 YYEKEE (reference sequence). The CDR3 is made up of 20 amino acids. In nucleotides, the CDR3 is TGTGCCAGCAGCTCCTCTAGCGGGGTGTACTTAACGAGCTCCTACAATGAGCAGTTCTTC. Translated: CASSSSSGVYLTSSYNEQFF.

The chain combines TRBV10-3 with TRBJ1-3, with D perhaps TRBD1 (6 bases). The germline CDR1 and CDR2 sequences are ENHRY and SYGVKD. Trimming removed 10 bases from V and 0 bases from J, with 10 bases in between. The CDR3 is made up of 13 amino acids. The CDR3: CATRGISGNTIYF. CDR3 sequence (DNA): TGTGCCACTAGGGGGATCTCTGGAAACACCATATATTTT.

This chain's CDR3 is CASRSTGNQPQHF. CDR3 nucleotides: TGTGCCAGCAGGTCGACAGGGAATCAGCCCCAGCATTTT. This chain links TRBV28 with TRBJ1-5; 7 positions agree with TRBD1. The CDR3 spans 13 residues. The ends lost 6 bases at V and 4 bases at J; junction bases unmatched: 3. CDR1 and CDR2 from the germline V gene are MDHEN and SYDVKM.

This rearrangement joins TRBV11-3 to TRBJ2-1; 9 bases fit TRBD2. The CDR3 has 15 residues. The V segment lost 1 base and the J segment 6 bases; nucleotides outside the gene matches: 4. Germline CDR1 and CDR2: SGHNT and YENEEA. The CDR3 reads CASSLGLAEANEQFF. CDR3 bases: TGTGCCAGCAGCTTAGGACTAGCGGAAGCCAATGAGCAGTTCTTC.

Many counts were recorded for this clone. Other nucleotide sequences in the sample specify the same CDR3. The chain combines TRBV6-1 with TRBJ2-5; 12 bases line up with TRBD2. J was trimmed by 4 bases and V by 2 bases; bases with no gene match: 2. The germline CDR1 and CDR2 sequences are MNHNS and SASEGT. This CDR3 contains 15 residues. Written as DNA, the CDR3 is TGTGCCAGCAGTGAACTAGCGGGAGGGCCAGAGACCCAGTACTTC. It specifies CASSELAGGPETQYF.

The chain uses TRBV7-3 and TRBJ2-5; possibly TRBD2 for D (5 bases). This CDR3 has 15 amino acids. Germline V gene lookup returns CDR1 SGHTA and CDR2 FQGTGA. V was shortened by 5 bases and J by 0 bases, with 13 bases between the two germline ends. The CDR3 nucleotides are TGTGCCAGCAGCCTCCTCCCGGGGTACCAAGAGACCCAGTACTTC. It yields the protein CASSLLPGYQETQYF.

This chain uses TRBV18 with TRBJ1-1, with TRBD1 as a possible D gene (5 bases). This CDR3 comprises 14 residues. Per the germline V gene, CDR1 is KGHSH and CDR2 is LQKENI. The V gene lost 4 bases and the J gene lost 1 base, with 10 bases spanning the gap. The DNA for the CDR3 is TGTGCCAGCTCACGTGCACAGGAGAACACTGAAGCTTTCTTT. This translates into CASSRAQENTEAFF. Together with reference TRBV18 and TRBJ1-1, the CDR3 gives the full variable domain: NAGVMQNPRHLVRRRGQEARLRCSPMKGHSHVYWYRQLPEEGLKFMVYLQKENIIDESGMPKERFSAEFPKEGPSILRIQQVVRGDSAAYFCASSRAQENTEAFFGQGTRLTVV.

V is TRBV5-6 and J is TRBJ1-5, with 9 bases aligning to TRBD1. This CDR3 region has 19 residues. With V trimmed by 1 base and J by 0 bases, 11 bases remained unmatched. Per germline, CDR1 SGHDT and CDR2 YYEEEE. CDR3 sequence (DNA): TGTGCCAGCAGCTTGAGACGTTGGGGACAGGGAGTTAGCAATCAGCCCCAGCATTTT. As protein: CASSLRRWGQGVSNQPQHF. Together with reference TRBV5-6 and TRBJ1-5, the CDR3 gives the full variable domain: DAGVTQSPTHLIKTRGQQVTLRCSPKSGHDTVSWYQQALGQGPQFIFQYYEEEERQRGNFPDRFSGHQFPNYSSELNVNALLLGDSALYLCASSLRRWGQGVSNQPQHFGDGTRLSIL.

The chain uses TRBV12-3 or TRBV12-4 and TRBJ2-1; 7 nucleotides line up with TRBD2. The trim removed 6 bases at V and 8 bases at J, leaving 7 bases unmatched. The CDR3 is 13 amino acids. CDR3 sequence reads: CASSPGGWHEQFF. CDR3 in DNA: TGTGCCAGCAGCCCCGGGGGGTGGCATGAGCAGTTCTTC.

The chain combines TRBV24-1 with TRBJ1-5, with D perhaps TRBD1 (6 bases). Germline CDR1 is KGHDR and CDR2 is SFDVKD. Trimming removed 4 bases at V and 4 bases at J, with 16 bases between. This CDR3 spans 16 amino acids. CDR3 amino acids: CATSETTGVGNQPQHF. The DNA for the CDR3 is TGTGCCACCAGTGAGACGACAGGAGTAGGTAATCAGCCCCAGCATTTT.

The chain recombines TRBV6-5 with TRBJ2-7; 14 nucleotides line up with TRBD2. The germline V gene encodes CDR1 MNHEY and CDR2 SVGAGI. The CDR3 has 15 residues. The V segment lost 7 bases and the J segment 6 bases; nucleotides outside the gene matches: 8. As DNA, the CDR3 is TGTGCCAGCAATTCGGGACTAGCGGGAGTTGGCGAGCAGTACTTC. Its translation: CASNSGLAGVGEQYF.